Here is one T cell receptor (beta chain) with its context. Its antigen is currently unknown. The source of the sample is a study of STAT5B mutations in CD4+ large granular lymphocyte leukemia. As for the study in general: Among healthy donors, a particular HLA allele went with more CDR3 'QG' motifs. Study-wide points: 8/27 top patient clones versus 2/35 control clones were TRBV06-family.

V lost 4 bases, J lost 4 bases, and 11 bases lay in between. The CDR3 has 13 residues. The germline V gene encodes CDR1 SGHAT and CDR2 FQDESV (reference sequence). Measured with immunoSEQ multiplex PCR; TCRdb has only the in-frame clones, and not every one. There are approximately 30,000 clones in the sample; 55% to 80% occur only once, and 1.5% to 2% lies in the top ten. Sequenced input: CD4+ T cells from blood buffy coats. The sequence came from a human donor in good health. The gene calls are TRBV11-1 and TRBJ2-7, with D possibly matching TRBD2 (5 bases). The DNA of the CDR3 is TGTGCCAGCAGCTCGCACGGGGAATACGAGCAGTACTTC. Residues: CASSSHGEYEQYF. Combining the CDR3 with reference TRBV11-1 and TRBJ2-7 gives the whole variable domain EAEVAQSPRYKITEKSQAVAFWCDPISGHATLYWYRQILGQGPELLVQFQDESVVDDSQLPKDRFSAERLKGVDSTLKIQPAELGDSAMYLCASSSHGEYEQYFGPGTRLTVT.